A selection of T cell receptor beta chains follows, all from one sample in a study of blood T cell repertoires in COVID-19. Repertoires were generated with immunoSEQ multiplex PCR, while TCRdb's copy carries only in-frame clones and drops some. The sample carries about 160,000 clones, roughly 84% recorded once. Sequencing used peripheral blood. Every receptor here comes from an elderly man with COVID-19, enrolled during active disease. CDR3s include the opening cysteine and the closing phenylalanine or tryptophan. The D gene is left open where the match is weak. Clone size is not always given. Where it is, it says once, few, many or a class for expanded clones.

V: TRBV2
D: .
J: TRBJ1-4
size: few
DNA: TGTGCCAGCACCGACGGGGTGGCCCGAGGAAAACTGTTTTTT
CDR3: CASTDGVARGKLFF

V: TRBV5-1
D: TRBD1
J: TRBJ2-5
size: .
DNA: TGCGCCAGCAGCAAAGACAGGGCCCGAGAGACCCAGTACTTC
CDR3: CASSKDRARETQYF

V: TRBV5-4
D: TRBD1
J: TRBJ2-7
size: .
DNA: TGTGCCAGCACCGGGACAGCACCCTACGAGCAGTACTTC
CDR3: CASTGTAPYEQYF

V: TRBV18
D: TRBD1
J: TRBJ1-2
size: .
DNA: TGTGCCAGCTCACCACCGACAGGGTATGGATATGGCTACACCTTC
CDR3: CASSPPTGYGYGYTF

V: TRBV7-3
D: .
J: TRBJ2-3
size: .
DNA: TGTGCCAGCAGCTCCTCCACAGATACGCAGTATTTT
CDR3: CASSSSTDTQYF

V: TRBV7-8
D: .
J: TRBJ2-3
size: once
DNA: TGTGCCAGCAGCCTGCGAGATACGCAGTATTTT
CDR3: CASSLRDTQYF

V: TRBV10-3
D: TRBD2
J: TRBJ2-3
size: .
DNA: TGTGCCATCAAGTTGGGCGGGGGGAACACAGATACGCAGTATTTT
CDR3: CAIKLGGGNTDTQYF

V: TRBV5-6
D: .
J: TRBJ1-4
size: .
DNA: TGTGCCAGCAGCGGTCATCCCCGGACTAATGAAAAACTGTTTTTT
CDR3: CASSGHPRTNEKLFF

V: TRBV2
D: .
J: TRBJ1-5
size: many
DNA: TGTGCCAGCTCTAAGTTTAAGGGGGAGAAAAGGCCCCAGCATTTT
CDR3: CASSKFKGEKRPQHF

V: TRBV19
D: TRBD1
J: TRBJ2-7
size: .
DNA: TGTGCCAGTAGTAGTTCCGGGACAGGAAGTTACGAGCAGTACTTC
CDR3: CASSSSGTGSYEQYF

V: TRBV5-8
D: .
J: TRBJ2-3
size: .
DNA: TGTGCCAGCAGCTTGCGGTTGATGCTGGCGGCTAGCACAGATACGCAGTATTTT
CDR3: CASSLRLMLAASTDTQYF